This T cell receptor (beta chain) was retrieved from a study of T cells expressing NK-cell markers. The length of the CDR3 is 15 residues. Germline CDR1 MNHEY, CDR2 SMNVEV (reference sequence). Study observations and caveats: Once again these clonotypes came out on top in the CD3+CD56-NKG2C+ fraction of several donors.

As to this clonotype: Antigen: not known.

Following a re-call of the 5' RACE reads, TCRdb has one entry per CDR3 protein and lacks DNA. The sample data list approximately 550,000 distinct CDR3 sequences. Sequencing was performed on blood T cells: a sorted CD56 or NKG2C T cell subset, CD4+ or CD8+ T cells, or bulk PBMC T cells (not recorded which). The source is a man between 18 and 35 years old in good health. This chain connects TRBV27 to TRBJ1-5; TCRdb's D call of TRBD1 is untestable without DNA. CDR3 sequence reads: CASSSKQGLRQPQHF.